The rows below give T cell receptor beta chains drawn from one sample of a study of CD8 T cells in ankylosing spondylitis. Each CDR3 protein gets one entry after TCRdb re-called the 5' RACE reads with MiXCR. The data show around 770,000 distinct CDR3 sequences, approximately 12% seen once. The sample taken for sequencing was blood, either unsorted or a sorted T cell fraction (not recorded which). The receptors stem from a male donor with ankylosing spondylitis. CDR3s include the opening cysteine and the closing phenylalanine or tryptophan. D genes are given only for firm matches. Not all rows give a size; the values are once, few, many and, for expanded clones, a class.

clone_size	d_call	v_call	j_call	cdr3_nt	cdr3_aa
NA	NA	TRBV20-1	TRBJ2-2	TGCAGTGCTCGAAACAGGGTTTGGGGTTACACCGGGGAGCTGTTTTTT	CSARNRVWGYTGELFF
few	NA	TRBV28	TRBJ2-1	TGTGCCAGCCTCAACGGAGCTGCCTCCTACAATGAGCAGTTCTTC	CASLNGAASYNEQFF
NA	NA	TRBV24-1	TRBJ2-3	TGTGCCACCAGTGATTTTTTATCGCAGTATTTT	CATSDFLSQYF
NA	NA	TRBV5-1	TRBJ2-1	TGCGCCAGCAGCTTGGCTGCACAGGGTGGCCACAATGAGCAGTTCTTC	CASSLAAQGGHNEQFF
few	TRBD2	TRBV18	TRBJ2-7	TGTGCCAGCTCACCCCGAGCGGGAGCCCGCGCGGAGCAGTACTTC	CASSPRAGARAEQYF
NA	NA	TRBV9	TRBJ1-2	TGTGCCAGCAGCGTAGGACCCCAGGGGACCGGGCCAGAGGCCTTC	CASSVGPQGTGPEAF
many	NA	TRBV10-3	TRBJ1-2	TGTGCCATCAGTGAAGACGGAGGAGGCTACACCTTC	CAISEDGGGYTF
many	TRBD2	TRBV10-3	TRBJ2-7	TGTGCCATCAGTGAGTCCCAGGGGAGCGGGAGAAGTTCCTACGAGCAGTACTTC	CAISESQGSGRSSYEQYF
NA	NA	TRBV5-1	TRBJ1-4	TGCGCCAGCAGCTTACGAGACGATGAAAAACTGTTTTTT	CASSLRDDEKLFF
many	TRBD2	TRBV20-1	TRBJ2-4	TGCAGTGCTGGGATTAGCGGGAACATTCAGTACTTC	CSAGISGNIQYF
NA	TRBD1	TRBV5-6	TRBJ2-3	TGTGCCAGCAGCTTTGACAGGGGGCGATTGACAGATACGCAGTATTTT	CASSFDRGRLTDTQYF
NA	NA	TRBV5-1	TRBJ2-1	TGCGCCAGCAGCTTGGGAGGCCTAGTATACAATGAGCAGTTCTTC	CASSLGGLVYNEQFF
NA	NA	TRBV20-1	TRBJ1-1	TGCAGTGCTAGGGGCGGGGATGTCACTGAAGCTTTCTTT	CSARGGDVTEAFF
many	NA	TRBV7-2	TRBJ1-6	TGTGCCAGCAGCTCCGGACCTTATTCACCCCTCCACTTT	CASSSGPYSPLHF
many	NA	TRBV20-1	TRBJ2-7	TGCAGTGCTAGGGAGGGCTCCTACGAGCAGTACTTC	CSAREGSYEQYF
many	NA	TRBV20-1	TRBJ1-4	TGCAGTGCTAGAGTCGGATATAATGAAAAACTGTTTTTT	CSARVGYNEKLFF
few	NA	TRBV12-3/TRBV12-4	TRBJ1-5	TGTGCCAGCAGCCTAGGGATCAATCAGCCCCAGCATTTT	CASSLGINQPQHF
many	NA	TRBV4-2	TRBJ2-1	TGTGCCAGCACCCCCGGATGGGGGGAGAGGAGGAATGAGCAGTTCTTC	CASTPGWGERRNEQFF
NA	NA	TRBV5-6	TRBJ2-5	TGTGCCAGCGGAATGACAGGAAACTTTCAAGAGACCCAGTACTTC	CASGMTGNFQETQYF
few	NA	TRBV9	TRBJ1-1	TGTGCCAGCAGCGATGGGAGGGGACGCCCGAACACTGAAGCTTTCTTT	CASSDGRGRPNTEAFF
few	NA	TRBV18	TRBJ2-3	TGTGCCAGCTCACCATATGTCCCGGGCACAGATACGCAGTATTTT	CASSPYVPGTDTQYF
few	NA	TRBV9	TRBJ2-1	TGTGCCAGCAGCGTAGGGATTATCTCCTACAATGAGCAGTTCTTC	CASSVGIISYNEQFF
few	NA	TRBV7-2	TRBJ2-7	TGTGCCAGCAGCCCAGGGCTCCACGAGCAGTACTTC	CASSPGLHEQYF
NA	NA	TRBV7-2	TRBJ2-3	TGTGCCAGCAGCTCAGTCGGAGCGGGCACGCAGTATTTT	CASSSVGAGTQYF
NA	NA	TRBV6-2/TRBV6-3	TRBJ2-7	TGTGCCAGCAGTTACGAGGGAGTCGTTGACGAGCAGTACTTC	CASSYEGVVDEQYF
few	TRBD2	TRBV29-1	TRBJ2-3	TGCAGCGTTGACGAAGCGGCTAGCGGGAGGAGAGATACGCAGTATTTT	CSVDEAASGRRDTQYF
few	TRBD2	TRBV7-3	TRBJ2-3	TGTGCCAGCAGCTGGACTAGCAGTCGCACAGATACGCAGTATTTT	CASSWTSSRTDTQYF
NA	NA	TRBV20-1	TRBJ2-5	TGCAGTGCTACTCACCCGTACCAAGAGACCCAGTACTTC	CSATHPYQETQYF
NA	TRBD1	TRBV20-1	TRBJ2-5	TGCAGTGCTGACAGGGGTGGAGAGACCCAGTACTTC	CSADRGGETQYF
many	NA	TRBV7-9	TRBJ1-1	TGTGCCAGCAGCCGTTCCGGGTACACTGAAGCTTTCTTT	CASSRSGYTEAFF
NA	NA	TRBV12-3/TRBV12-4	TRBJ2-5	TGTGCCAGCAGTCTCAGGAGGACCCAGTACTTC	CASSLRRTQYF
many	NA	TRBV7-2	TRBJ1-2	TGTGCCAGCAGCTCCCTGAGGGCCGGCATAGACTTC	CASSSLRAGIDF
NA	NA	TRBV19	TRBJ2-3	TGTGCCGCACAGGACAGCGGGACAGATACGCAGTATTTT	CAAQDSGTDTQYF
few	NA	TRBV30	TRBJ2-7	TGTGCCTGGAGTGGCAGGGAGCAGTACTTC	CAWSGREQYF
few	TRBD1	TRBV11-3	TRBJ2-3	TGTGCCAGCAGCCTTTCCGGGACAGGGGGCTTAGATACGCAGTATTTT	CASSLSGTGGLDTQYF